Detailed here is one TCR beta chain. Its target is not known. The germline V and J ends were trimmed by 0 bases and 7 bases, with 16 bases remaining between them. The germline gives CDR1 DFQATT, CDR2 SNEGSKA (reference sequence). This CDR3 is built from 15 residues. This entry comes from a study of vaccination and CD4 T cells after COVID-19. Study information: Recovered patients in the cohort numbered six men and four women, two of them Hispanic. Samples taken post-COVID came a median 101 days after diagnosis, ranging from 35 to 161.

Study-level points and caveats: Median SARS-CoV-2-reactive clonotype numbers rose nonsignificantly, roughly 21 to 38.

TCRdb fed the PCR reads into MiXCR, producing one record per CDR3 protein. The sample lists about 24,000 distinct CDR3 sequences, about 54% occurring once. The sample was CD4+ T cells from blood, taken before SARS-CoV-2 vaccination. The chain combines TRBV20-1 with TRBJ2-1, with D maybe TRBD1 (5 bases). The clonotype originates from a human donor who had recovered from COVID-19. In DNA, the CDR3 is TGCAGTGCTAGAGAAAGGGGCGCGGTTGGAAATGAGCAGTTCTTC. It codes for CSARERGAVGNEQFF.